The 18 T cell receptor beta chains listed next were all sequenced from one sample in a study of blood T cell repertoires in COVID-19. TCRdb's copy holds only in-frame clones and misses some; the assay was immunoSEQ multiplex PCR. Of around 210,000 clones in the sample, 80% to 90% are singletons; the top ten hold under 15%. Sequences were obtained from peripheral blood. The receptors shown here come from a human donor in a cohort sampled during active COVID-19.

The chain employs TRBV19 and TRBJ2-3; D might be TRBD1 (6 bases). The V end was cut by 4 bases, the J end by 1 base, with 12 bases between. The CDR3 consists of 15 residues. Looked up from germline, CDR1 is LNHDA and CDR2 is SQIVND (reference sequence). CDR3 DNA sequence: TGTGCCAGTAGTAGATTGGGGGCTGGCACAGATACGCAGTATTTT. It translates to CASSRLGAGTDTQYF. The entire variable domain, with the rest obtained from reference TRBV19 and TRBJ2-3, is as follows: DGGITQSPKYLFRKEGQNVTLSCEQNLNHDAMYWYRQDPGQGLRLIYYSQIVNDFQKGDIAEGYSVSREKKESFPLTVTSAQKNPTAFYLCASSRLGAGTDTQYFGPGTRLTVL.

The V call is TRBV30, the J call TRBJ1-4, with D unclear. Deletions cut 1 base from V and 5 bases from J, with 11 bases between. The CDR3 has 14 amino acids. Germline CDR1 reads GTSNPN; CDR2 reads SVGIG (reference sequence). This CDR3 reads CAWSGRGRNEKLFF. CDR3 in DNA: TGTGCCTGGAGTGGCCGAGGGAGGAATGAAAAACTGTTTTTT.

This clone was seen at least ten times. The chain carries TRBV18 and TRBJ2-5, with D possibly being TRBD2 (5 bases). The CDR3 is 14 residues long. Germline loops: CDR1 KGHSH, CDR2 LQKENI. Trimming removed 0 bases from V and 4 bases from J, with 9 bases in between. CDR3 residues: CASSPPPGVETQYF. The DNA for the CDR3 is TGTGCCAGCTCACCACCCCCCGGGGTAGAGACCCAGTACTTC.

This clone was counted a few times. The gene calls are TRBV15 and TRBJ1-2, with D uncertain. The germline V gene encodes CDR1 LNHNV and CDR2 YYDKDF (reference sequence). Trimming stripped 0 bases from V and 4 bases from J, with 12 bases between. The CDR3 contains 15 residues. The CDR3 is CATSREGLMGYGYTF. Written as DNA, the CDR3 is TGTGCCACCAGCAGAGAGGGCCTTATGGGCTATGGCTACACCTTC.

This chain connects TRBV7-9 to TRBJ2-5; 9 nucleotides agree with TRBD1. Trimming at V came to 3 bases and at J to 3 bases, leaving 5 bases not matched to a gene. The germline V gene has CDR1 SEHNR and CDR2 FQNEAQ (reference sequence). This CDR3 contains 15 residues. CDR3 coding DNA: TGTGCCAGCAGCTTCACCGGGACAGGGAAAGAGACCCAGTACTTC. It translates to CASSFTGTGKETQYF. The full variable domain, in which reference TRBV7-9 and TRBJ2-5 provide the parts outside the CDR3, is DTGVSQNPRHKITKRGQNVTFRCDPISEHNRLYWYRQTLGQGPEFLTYFQNEAQLEKSRLLSDRFSAERPKGSFSTLEIQRTEQGDSAMYLCASSFTGTGKETQYFGPGTRLLVL.

This clone appeared a few times. The rearrangement links TRBV3-1 (or the pseudogene TRBV3-2) to TRBJ2-1, with a weak D call TRBD2 (6 bases). Trimming took 0 bases from V and 6 from J, leaving 6 bases between them. CDR3 length equals 13 residues. From germline, CDR1 is LGHDT and CDR2 YNNKEL (reference sequence). Written as DNA, the CDR3 is TGTGCCAGCAGCCAAGACGGGAGCAATGAGCAGTTCTTC. Its protein is CASSQDGSNEQFF.

The chain employs TRBV29-1 and TRBJ2-5; 9 bases are shared with TRBD2. V gave up 3 bases and J gave up 2 bases; unmatched junction bases: 7. Germline V CDR1 and CDR2: SQVTM, ANQGSEA. The CDR3 length is 15 residues. The CDR3 sequence is CSVEGRLADQETQYF. CDR3 bases: TGCAGCGTTGAGGGCCGACTAGCGGATCAAGAGACCCAGTACTTC. Supplemented by reference TRBV29-1 and TRBJ2-5, the full variable domain reads SAVISQKPSRDICQRGTSLTIQCQVDSQVTMMFWYRQQPGQSLTLIATANQGSEATYESGFVIDKFPISRPNLTFSTLTVSNMSPEDSSIYLCSVEGRLADQETQYFGPGTRLLVL.

J is TRBJ1-2 and V is TRBV30, with D tentatively TRBD1 (5 bases). Germline CDR1 and CDR2: GTSNPN and SVGIG (reference sequence). The CDR3 has 14 residues. Trimming left V 0 bases short and J 3 bases short, with 11 bases between. The CDR3 reads CAWSVGVTDYGYTF. In DNA, the CDR3 is TGTGCCTGGAGTGTAGGGGTGACAGACTATGGCTACACCTTC.

The V call is TRBV9, the J call TRBJ1-1; no reliable D call. The CDR3 contains 14 residues. Germline V lookup: CDR1 SGDLS, CDR2 YYNGEE. The ends were cut back, 3 bases at V and 5 bases at J, with 14 bases in the middle. The CDR3 region is CASSAAAQRTEAFF. The CDR3 nucleotides are TGTGCCAGCAGCGCCGCCGCACAGCGGACTGAAGCTTTCTTT.

CDR3 sequence reads: CASSQSQEQYF. As DNA, the CDR3 is TGTGCCAGCAGCCAATCCCAAGAGCAGTACTTC. The chain employs TRBV3-1 (or the pseudogene TRBV3-2) and TRBJ2-7; no definite D call. The germline V and J ends were trimmed by 2 bases and 7 bases, with 6 bases remaining between them. This CDR3 spans 11 amino acids. The germline gives CDR1 LGHDT, CDR2 YNNKEL (reference sequence).

V usage is TRBV4-1 and J usage is TRBJ1-4, with TRBD1 matching over 8 bases. Per germline, CDR1 MGHRA and CDR2 YSYEKL. The CDR3 is 15 residues long. The trim removed 1 base at V and 4 bases at J, leaving 2 bases unmatched. The CDR3: CASSQADRDNEKLFF. In nucleotides, the CDR3 is TGCGCCAGCAGCCAAGCGGACAGGGATAATGAAAAACTGTTTTTT.

The gene calls are TRBV10-3 and TRBJ2-2; 9 bases are a match to TRBD1. This CDR3 region has 20 residues. V was pared by 2 bases and J by 0 bases, with 13 bases of the junction left unmatched. Per germline, CDR1 ENHRY and CDR2 SYGVKD. The CDR3 sequence is CAISESLRGQGPSNTGELFF. For the CDR3, the DNA is TGTGCCATCAGTGAGAGCCTAAGAGGACAGGGGCCGTCGAACACCGGGGAGCTGTTTTTT.

V is TRBV10-3 and J is TRBJ2-6; TRBD1 matches 9 bases. The V and J ends lost 6 bases and 0 bases, in that order; junction bases with no gene match: 6. Germline V gene sequence: CDR1 ENHRY, CDR2 SYGVKD. The CDR3 extends over 17 amino acids. CDR3 sequence reads: CAIRPGQGDSGANVLTF. The CDR3 nucleotides read TGTGCCATCAGGCCGGGACAGGGAGACTCTGGGGCCAACGTCCTGACTTTC.

V is TRBV6-6 and J is TRBJ2-2; D may be TRBD2 (5 bases). Between the trimmed V and J ends, which lost 0 bases and 6 bases, there was a span of 8 bases. CDR1 MNHNY and CDR2 SVGAGI come from the germline V gene (reference sequence). This CDR3 is 14 amino acids long. CDR3 nucleotides: TGTGCCAGCAGTTACTCGCCCGGGGCCGGGGAGCTGTTTTTT. Its protein product is CASSYSPGAGELFF.

The V gene is TRBV9, the J gene TRBJ2-3; perhaps TRBD2 as D (6 bases). Germline V CDR1 and CDR2: SGDLS, YYNGEE. This CDR3 region has 16 residues. Trimming took off 1 base at V and 5 bases at J, with 17 bases between the two ends. The CDR3 is CASSVRGGESGDTQYF. As DNA, the CDR3 is TGTGCCAGCAGCGTACGGGGAGGTGAATCAGGAGATACGCAGTATTTT.

This clone was counted a few times. The chain uses TRBV9 and TRBJ2-7; 10 bases line up with TRBD2. Germline V CDR1 and CDR2: SGDLS, YYNGEE. Trimming removed 4 bases from V and 4 bases from J; junction bases left unmatched: 5. The CDR3 totals 14 residues. The CDR3 region is CASSRGTSAYEQYF. The CDR3 DNA sequence: TGTGCCAGCAGCCGGGGGACTAGCGCGTACGAGCAGTACTTC.

The genes are TRBV3-1 (or the pseudogene TRBV3-2) and TRBJ2-5; TRBD2 is a possible D gene (6 bases). Trimming removed 2 bases at V and 4 bases at J, with 14 bases between. Germline V gene lookup returns CDR1 LGHDT and CDR2 YNNKEL (reference sequence). The CDR3 consists of 15 residues. CDR3 region: CASSQSTRTIETQYF. CDR3 sequence (DNA): TGTGCCAGCAGCCAATCTACCCGGACTATAGAGACCCAGTACTTC.

This clone has a single count. The chain links TRBV2 to TRBJ1-2, with 8 bases identical to TRBD1. V trimming: 5 bases; J trimming: 8 bases; junction bases outside the gene matches: 7. CDR1 is SNHLY and CDR2 is FYNNEI in the germline V gene. The CDR3 contains 13 residues. CDR3 amino acids: CASSPDRGVGYTF. The CDR3 DNA reads TGTGCCAGCAGTCCCGACAGGGGTGTGGGCTACACCTTC.